The 17 T cell receptor beta chains below come from one sample, sequenced in a study of monozygotic twins with inflammatory bowel disease. TCRdb reprocessed the 5' RACE reads, keeping one entry per CDR3 protein, no DNA. Its table lists more than 300,000 distinct CDR3 sequences. Sequences were obtained from blood. These TCRs come from a human donor with ulcerative colitis or Crohn's disease, or a healthy co-twin of an affected twin (not recorded which).

The chain employs TRBV29-1 and TRBJ2-5; TCRdb outputs TRBD2, but without DNA this stays unchecked. The length of the CDR3 is 12 residues. CDR1 and CDR2 from the germline V gene are SQVTM and ANQGSEA. CDR3 residues: CSVSGGPETQYF.

V and J are TRBV5-4 and TRBJ2-5. This CDR3 has 16 residues. The germline V gene has CDR1 SGHNT and CDR2 YYREEE (reference sequence). The CDR3 loop is CASSLGRTRYQETQYF.

The chain employs TRBV6-1 and TRBJ2-5; the D call of TRBD2 rests on TCRdb alone, since no DNA is present to check it. This CDR3 is 16 amino acids long. Germline CDR1 is MNHNS and CDR2 is SASEGT. Here the CDR3 reads CASSPSSGGAGETQYF.

The V call is TRBV2, the J call TRBJ2-7; the D call from TCRdb, TRBD1, cannot be confirmed without DNA. The germline gives CDR1 SNHLY, CDR2 FYNNEI. The CDR3 extends over 13 amino acids. CDR3 loop: CASTRQVTYEQYF.

This CDR3 reads CASSSRLADTETQYF. The chain carries TRBV9 and TRBJ2-5; there is no DNA to check the TCRdb D call of TRBD2. This CDR3 comprises 15 residues. Germline values: CDR1 SGDLS, CDR2 YYNGEE.

The chain carries TRBV28 and TRBJ2-4; as DNA is missing, the TRBD1 call by TCRdb cannot be tested. The CDR3 has 16 residues. Germline V CDR1 and CDR2: MDHEN, SYDVKM. CDR3 residues: CASSSPEPRQPNIQYF.

J is TRBJ2-7 and V is TRBV12-3 or TRBV12-4. The CDR3 covers 13 residues. The CDR3 region is CASSPTTSYEQYF.

This sequence joins TRBV2 and TRBJ2-3; TCRdb lists TRBD1, though no DNA is available to test this call. The CDR3 loop spans 13 amino acids. Looked up from germline, CDR1 is SNHLY and CDR2 is FYNNEI. CDR3 loop: CASRGRSTDTQYF.

The chain employs TRBV12-3 or TRBV12-4 and TRBJ2-5; no DNA is available, so the TRBD1 call from TCRdb remains unchecked. This CDR3 is 15 amino acids long. This CDR3 reads CASSSRTHIGETQYF.

The chain links TRBV7-9 to TRBJ1-4; the TRBD1 assignment by TCRdb is unverifiable without DNA. The CDR3 is 15 amino acids. Germline lookup yields CDR1 SEHNR and CDR2 FQNEAQ (reference sequence). CDR3 amino acids: CASSLGPGAREKLFF. The entire variable domain, with the rest obtained from reference TRBV7-9 and TRBJ1-4, is as follows: DTGVSQNPRHKITKRGQNVTFRCDPISEHNRLYWYRQTLGQGPEFLTYFQNEAQLEKSRLLSDRFSAERPKGSFSTLEIQRTEQGDSAMYLCASSLGPGAREKLFFGSGTQLSVL.

The J gene is TRBJ1-5, the V gene TRBV20-1. Germline CDR1 and CDR2: DFQATT and SNEGSKA (reference sequence). The CDR3 consists of 16 residues. This CDR3 reads CSARDQEGPSNQPQHF.

The V and J genes are TRBV11-1 and TRBJ2-4; TCRdb returns TRBD2, unconfirmable since there is no DNA. The CDR3 runs to 20 residues. Germline assignment: CDR1 SGHAT and CDR2 FQDESV (reference sequence). The chain's CDR3 is CASSLEYSAGKTVPKNIQYF.

The chain employs TRBV27 and TRBJ2-3; checking the TCRdb D call of TRBD2 is not possible without DNA. Germline CDR1 reads MNHEY; CDR2 reads SMNVEV (reference sequence). The CDR3 covers 16 residues. The CDR3 here is CASSHGLAGGPDTQYF.

This sequence joins TRBV5-1 and TRBJ2-3; TCRdb's D call, TRBD2, is unchecked because there is no DNA. Germline V gives CDR1 SGHRS, CDR2 YFSETQ. There are 12 residues in the CDR3. The CDR3: CASSHSGDTQYF.

The rearrangement joins TRBV19 to TRBJ2-1; TCRdb selects TRBD1, and the lack of DNA leaves this call unchecked. Germline V gives CDR1 LNHDA, CDR2 SQIVND (reference sequence). The CDR3 totals 16 residues. CDR3 sequence: CASSIPSWTGPNEQFF.

The chain employs TRBV7-6 and TRBJ2-1; TCRdb returns TRBD1, unconfirmable since there is no DNA. This CDR3 spans 13 amino acids. Germline CDR1 SGHVS, CDR2 FNYEAQ. CDR3 residues: CASSPGAFMEQFF. The full variable domain, with the rest looked up from reference TRBV7-6 and TRBJ2-1, is GAGVSQSPRYKVTKRGQDVALRCDPISGHVSLYWYRQALGQGPEFLTYFNYEAQQDKSGLPNDRFSAERPEGSISTLTIQRTEQRDSAMYRCASSPGAFMEQFFGPGTRLTVL.

CDR3 in amino acids: CSAVKNLGTDTQYF. The gene calls are TRBV20-1 and TRBJ2-3. The germline V gene has CDR1 DFQATT and CDR2 SNEGSKA (reference sequence). The CDR3 contains 14 residues.